A single sample gave rise to the 17 T cell receptor beta chains below, sequenced in a study of shared clonotypes between healthy human individuals. The protocol was immunoSEQ multiplex PCR, while the TCRdb copy is restricted to in-frame clones and leaves out a portion. The repertoire holds around 500,000 clones, around 80% seen once, with about 12% in the top ten. The sequenced sample was PBMCs. Receptor source: a woman aged 40-49 years in good health. Some clones in this sample may be carry-over from other donors' samples.

Turning to this clone: The sample holds other DNA sequences that translate to the same CDR3. The chain recombines TRBV30 with TRBJ1-2, with 10 bases aligning to TRBD1. Germline V CDR1 and CDR2: GTSNPN, SVGIG (reference sequence). The CDR3 runs 15 residues. J gave up 4 bases and V 1 base, and 6 bases lay outside the gene matches. The CDR3: CAWSGGDRGIYGYTF. The CDR3 nucleotides read TGTGCCTGGAGTGGAGGGGACAGGGGCATCTATGGCTACACCTTC.

V gene TRBV4-3 combines with J gene TRBJ2-1, with 9 bases aligning to TRBD1. The CDR3 runs to 14 residues. V lost 5 bases and J lost 7; bases outside the gene matches: 6. Germline loops: CDR1 LGHNA, CDR2 YSLEER. This CDR3 reads CASSETGGWNEQFF. CDR3 sequence (DNA): TGCGCCAGCAGCGAGACAGGGGGGTGGAATGAGCAGTTCTTC.

The chain recombines TRBV27 with TRBJ2-7, with 12 positions matching TRBD2. The CDR3 is 15 amino acids. V gave up 2 bases and J gave up 4 bases; unmatched junction bases: 3. CDR1 and CDR2 from the germline V gene are MNHEY and SMNVEV (reference sequence). For the CDR3, the DNA is TGTGCCAGCAGTTTAAAGGGACTAGCGGGTTACGAGCAGTACTTC. This codes for CASSLKGLAGYEQYF.

A few counts support this clone. V is TRBV19 and J is TRBJ1-1, with D unclear. The length of the CDR3 is 14 residues. V was pared by 5 bases and J by 1 base, with 11 bases between. CDR1 is LNHDA, CDR2 SQIVND, per germline (reference sequence). The CDR3 loop is CASSGSAENTEAFF. In nucleotides, the CDR3 is TGTGCCAGTAGTGGTTCTGCGGAGAACACTGAAGCTTTCTTT.

The sample holds a few counts of this clone. The CDR3, as DNA: TGTGCCAGCAGCTACAATAGCGGGAAGGGCGGGGAGCTGTTTTTT. Its protein is CASSYNSGKGGELFF. The gene calls are TRBV2 and TRBJ2-2, with 8 nucleotides matching TRBD2. Germline-derived CDR1 and CDR2 are SNHLY and FYNNEI. V lost 6 bases, J lost 7 bases, and 10 bases stayed unmatched. The CDR3 spans 15 residues.

The V gene is TRBV27, the J gene TRBJ2-1, with TRBD2 matching over 7 bases. There are 14 residues in the CDR3. After removal of 5 bases from V and 12 bases from J, the junction contained 13 bases not matched to a gene. The V gene's germline CDR1 is MNHEY and CDR2 SMNVEV (reference sequence). Here the CDR3 reads CASSGSGGSFVQFF. In DNA, the CDR3 is TGTGCCAGCAGTGGTTCTGGCGGGAGTTTTGTGCAGTTCTTC.

The CDR3: CASSFGQGADTQYF. The CDR3 nucleotides are TGTGCCAGCAGCTTTGGACAGGGGGCAGATACGCAGTATTTT. V usage is TRBV5-5 and J usage is TRBJ2-3; 10 nucleotides line up with TRBD1. This CDR3 is built from 14 residues. Trimming cost V 2 bases and J 4 bases; bases outside gene matches: 1. Germline V lookup: CDR1 SGHKS, CDR2 YYEKEE (reference sequence).

The rearrangement uses TRBV7-2 and TRBJ2-7; D gene unclear. Germline V gene data show CDR1 as SGHTA and CDR2 as FQGNSA. The CDR3 loop spans 14 amino acids. The germline V and J ends were trimmed by 9 bases and 0 bases, with 15 bases remaining between them. The CDR3 sequence: CASSRLSVSYEQYF. In nucleotides, the CDR3 is TGTGCCAGTAGCAGGTTGAGTGTCTCCTACGAGCAGTACTTC.

The chain combines TRBV6-6 with TRBJ2-7; possibly TRBD2 for D (6 bases). This CDR3 spans 12 amino acids. V was clipped by 2 bases and J by 9 bases, with 11 bases between them. Germline V gene sequence: CDR1 MNHNY, CDR2 SVGAGI (reference sequence). In DNA, the CDR3 is TGTGCCAGCAGTTACCGTCAGGGAGGGCAGTACTTC. Residues: CASSYRQGGQYF.

This sequence joins TRBV6-6 and TRBJ2-3; D uncertain. The CDR3 spans 15 residues. Germline lookup yields CDR1 MNHNY and CDR2 SVGAGI (reference sequence). V was pared by 8 bases and J by 0 bases, with 15 bases between. CDR3 protein: CASSVGRSSTDTQYF. The DNA for the CDR3 is TGTGCCAGCTCAGTAGGGCGTTCTAGCACAGATACGCAGTATTTT.

This chain connects TRBV4-3 to TRBJ2-7, with D possibly being TRBD2 (6 bases). In germline, CDR1 is LGHNA, CDR2 YSLEER. This CDR3 region has 16 residues. Trimming pared 0 bases from V and 3 bases from J, leaving 15 bases between. The chain's CDR3 is CASSQDQTGVIYEQYF. CDR3 sequence (DNA): TGCGCCAGCAGCCAAGATCAGACGGGAGTGATCTACGAGCAGTACTTC.

The J gene is TRBJ1-1, the V gene TRBV4-1; 8 nucleotides match TRBD1. CDR1 is MGHRA, CDR2 YSYEKL, per germline. The CDR3 is 15 amino acids. With 6 bases clipped from V and 0 bases from J, the junction kept 6 bases outside the gene matches. The CDR3 region is CASSRTGTVNTEAFF. In DNA form, the CDR3 reads TGCGCCAGCAGTCGGACAGGGACCGTGAACACTGAAGCTTTCTTT.

The V gene is TRBV7-9, the J gene TRBJ2-1, with TRBD1 matching 7 bases. The CDR3 totals 14 residues. Trimming removed 3 bases from V and 7 bases from J; junction bases left unmatched: 6. In germline, CDR1 is SEHNR, CDR2 FQNEAQ (reference sequence). CDR3 residues: CASSLLSGQNEQFF. The CDR3 nucleotides read TGTGCCAGCAGCTTGTTGTCGGGACAGAATGAGCAGTTCTTC.

This chain uses TRBV5-4 with TRBJ2-3; D call uncertain. V was trimmed by 0 bases and J by 1 base, leaving 3 bases between them. This CDR3 is 13 amino acids long. CDR1 and CDR2 from the germline V gene are SGHNT and YYREEE (reference sequence). In DNA form, the CDR3 reads TGTGCCAGCAGCTTGGATCGCACAGATACGCAGTATTTT. The encoded protein is CASSLDRTDTQYF.

The chain joins TRBV19 to TRBJ2-3; 11 bases line up with TRBD2. This CDR3 has 16 amino acids. V trimming: 4 bases; J trimming: 5 bases; junction bases outside the gene matches: 8. Germline assignment: CDR1 LNHDA and CDR2 SQIVND (reference sequence). CDR3 sequence reads: CASSTSGSGREDTQYF. CDR3 coding DNA: TGTGCCAGTAGTACCAGCGGTAGCGGGAGGGAAGATACGCAGTATTTT.

This clone appeared once. V usage is TRBV7-3 and J usage is TRBJ2-5; 10 bases fit TRBD2. CDR1 SGHTA and CDR2 FQGTGA come from the germline V gene. This CDR3 is 19 amino acids long. Trimming took 4 bases from V and 2 from J; bases not matched to a gene: 16. As DNA, the CDR3 is TGTGCCAGCAGCTGTTTTTCCCTCAAACTAGCGGGACCGCAAGAGACCCAGTACTTC. Encoded protein: CASSCFSLKLAGPQETQYF.

The chain couples TRBV7-2 to TRBJ2-7; TRBD1 is a possible D gene (6 bases). V was clipped by 3 bases and J by 3 bases, with 12 bases between them. The CDR3 totals 14 residues. Per the germline V gene, CDR1 is SGHTA and CDR2 is FQGNSA. CDR3 protein: CASSLGRGHYEQYF. The CDR3 nucleotides are TGTGCCAGCAGCTTGGGCAGGGGACACTACGAGCAGTACTTC.